Below are 28 T cell receptor beta chains sequenced from a single sample in a study of PD-1 blockade in classical Hodgkin lymphoma. Time point reported: newly diagnosed, previously untreated cHL patient sample. The CD4+ T cells used were purified from thawed PBMCs through magnetic negative selection. Method: immunoSEQ multiplex PCR; TCRdb's copy keeps in-frame clones and lacks some. The sample lists about 35,000 clones; roughly 89% were seen once. Sequencing was carried out using CD4+ T cells from blood. Receptors were obtained from a human donor with classical Hodgkin lymphoma.

V gene TRBV18 combines with J gene TRBJ2-5; D gene ambiguous. Trimming took 0 bases from V and 4 from J, leaving 3 bases between them. This CDR3 comprises 12 residues. Germline CDR1 KGHSH, CDR2 LQKENI. The CDR3 nucleotides are TGTGCCAGCTCACCACCGGGAGAGACCCAGTACTTC. Amino acids: CASSPPGETQYF.

This chain joins TRBV11-3 and TRBJ1-1; D might be TRBD1 (5 bases). The V gene's germline CDR1 is SGHNT and CDR2 YENEEA. The V end lost 5 bases, the J end lost 3 bases, and 13 bases lay between the germline ends. The CDR3 is 14 residues long. CDR3: CASSPTGPDTEAFF. Written as DNA, the CDR3 is TGTGCCAGCAGCCCAACGGGGCCTGACACTGAAGCTTTCTTT.

V and J are TRBV6-5 and TRBJ2-1; perhaps TRBD2 as D (6 bases). The germline gives CDR1 MNHEY, CDR2 SVGAGI. The CDR3 contains 16 residues. The ends were cut back, 4 bases at V and 3 bases at J, with 16 bases in the middle. For the CDR3, the DNA is TGTGCCAGCAGTTCCACTTCGACTAGTGTCTACAATGAGCAGTTCTTC. This sequence encodes CASSSTSTSVYNEQFF.

The V gene is TRBV5-1, the J gene TRBJ1-4, with D uncertain. CDR1 is SGHRS and CDR2 is YFSETQ in the germline V gene. V shed 2 bases and J shed 4 bases, with 9 bases lying between them. This CDR3 is 14 amino acids long. CDR3 DNA: TGCGCCAGCAGCTTAGCACCCTTTAATGAAAAACTGTTTTTT. This sequence encodes CASSLAPFNEKLFF.

The chain employs TRBV6-5 and TRBJ2-2, with a possible D match to TRBD2 (5 bases). CDR1 and CDR2 (germline): MNHEY, SVGAGI. This CDR3 contains 15 residues. Deletions cut 3 bases from V and 5 bases from J, with 13 bases between. DNA of the CDR3: TGTGCCAGCAGTTATAGAGGGAGCGAGACCGGGGAGCTGTTTTTT. It specifies CASSYRGSETGELFF.

The genes are TRBV27 and TRBJ1-2; 7 positions match TRBD1. There are 15 residues in the CDR3. The ends lost 3 bases at V and 4 bases at J; junction bases unmatched: 8. CDR1 is MNHEY and CDR2 is SMNVEV in the germline V gene (reference sequence). This chain's CDR3 is CASSFTQGKGYGYTF. The CDR3 nucleotides read TGTGCCAGCAGTTTCACACAGGGGAAGGGCTATGGCTACACCTTC.

The V and J genes are TRBV5-6 and TRBJ2-7, with D possibly matching TRBD1 (6 bases). Germline values: CDR1 SGHDT, CDR2 YYEEEE. V lost 5 bases, J lost 2 bases, and 11 bases lay in between. CDR3 length: 13 amino acids. The CDR3 is CASSRGGAYEQYF. CDR3 in DNA: TGTGCCAGCAGTCGAGGGGGAGCCTACGAGCAGTACTTC.

The V call is TRBV18, the J call TRBJ1-2; D is uncertain. Between the trimmed V and J ends, which lost 3 bases and 4 bases, there was a span of 9 bases. The germline V gene encodes CDR1 KGHSH and CDR2 LQKENI. There are 13 residues in the CDR3. The CDR3 nucleotides read TGTGCCAGCTCACCGGAACCTCCCTATGGCTACACCTTC. This sequence encodes CASSPEPPYGYTF. Using reference TRBV18 and TRBJ1-2 for the parts outside the CDR3, the full variable domain is NAGVMQNPRHLVRRRGQEARLRCSPMKGHSHVYWYRQLPEEGLKFMVYLQKENIIDESGMPKERFSAEFPKEGPSILRIQQVVRGDSAAYFCASSPEPPYGYTFGSGTRLTVV.

The genes are TRBV15 and TRBJ2-7; D uncertain. Trimming stripped 1 base from V and 3 bases from J, with 7 bases between. This CDR3 contains 13 residues. The germline gives CDR1 LNHNV, CDR2 YYDKDF (reference sequence). The CDR3 region is CATSRVQHYEQYF. DNA of the CDR3: TGTGCCACCAGCAGAGTCCAGCACTACGAGCAGTACTTC.

V usage is TRBV7-7 and J usage is TRBJ1-4, with D possibly being TRBD1 (6 bases). Germline-derived CDR1 and CDR2 are SSHAT and FNYEAQ (reference sequence). The CDR3 is 14 amino acids. Trimming took 3 bases from V and 7 from J, leaving 12 bases between them. The CDR3 DNA follows: TGTGCCAGCAGCTTGGGGGGGCTAGGTGAAAAACTGTTTTTT. This gives the protein CASSLGGLGEKLFF.

The V gene is TRBV6-1, the J gene TRBJ1-2; TRBD1 might be the D (6 bases). Germline loops: CDR1 MNHNS, CDR2 SASEGT. The CDR3 extends over 15 amino acids. V lost 5 bases and J 4 bases, leaving 17 bases between the germline ends. The CDR3 DNA reads as TGTGCCAGCAGTCCGCCGGGGGCGCCCTTCTATGGCTACACCTTC. As protein: CASSPPGAPFYGYTF.

The CDR3 sequence: CASSDALSGPSKNIQYF. CDR3 sequence (DNA): TGTGCCAGCAGTGATGCCCTTAGCGGACCCTCCAAAAACATTCAGTACTTC. J is TRBJ2-4 and V is TRBV6-1; D may be TRBD2 (6 bases). Looked up from germline, CDR1 is MNHNS and CDR2 is SASEGT. The ends were cut back, 3 bases at V and 2 bases at J, with 17 bases in the middle. The CDR3 contains 17 residues.

The rearrangement uses TRBV5-1 and TRBJ1-4; D unclear. V was trimmed by 2 bases and J by 14 bases, leaving 13 bases between them. This CDR3 is 12 amino acids long. The germline CDR1 and CDR2 sequences are SGHRS and YFSETQ. Here the CDR3 DNA reads TGCGCCAGCAGCTTTGATGGTGGGATGCTGTTTTTT. Its translation is CASSFDGGMLFF.

The chain links TRBV6-5 to TRBJ1-2; no clear D. Trimming removed 7 bases at V and 7 bases at J, with 22 bases between. Germline assignment: CDR1 MNHEY and CDR2 SVGAGI. The CDR3 is 15 amino acids. The CDR3 region has the DNA TGTGCCAGCACCGCGAGGGCCACCGCCTCGGGTGGCTACACCTTC. Translation gives CASTARATASGGYTF.

The CDR3 bases are TGTGCCAGCAGTGAAAAGGCAGGTAGAAACACCATATATTTT. Translated: CASSEKAGRNTIYF. The rearrangement links TRBV2 to TRBJ1-3; D remains unclear. Trimming left V 2 bases short and J 5 bases short, with 10 bases between. Germline V gives CDR1 SNHLY, CDR2 FYNNEI. This CDR3 has 14 residues.

This chain uses TRBV27 with TRBJ1-5; TRBD1 is a possible D gene (5 bases). Per germline, CDR1 MNHEY and CDR2 SMNVEV (reference sequence). With 3 bases removed from V and 4 bases from J, the gap between germline ends came to 13 bases. This CDR3 is 15 amino acids long. The CDR3 loop reads CASSFGAGRNQPQHF. CDR3 DNA sequence: TGTGCCAGCAGTTTTGGTGCAGGGAGAAATCAGCCCCAGCATTTT.

The table lists this clone with a count of one. The chain combines TRBV5-1 with TRBJ2-3; 9 positions match TRBD1. CDR1 and CDR2 from the germline V gene are SGHRS and YFSETQ. The ends lost 6 bases at V and 6 bases at J; junction bases unmatched: 11. This CDR3 spans 15 amino acids. The DNA of the CDR3 is TGCGCCAGCAAAGTGAACAGGGGGCTTGTCGATACGCAGTATTTT. It specifies CASKVNRGLVDTQYF.

The table lists this clone with a count of one. The chain carries TRBV6-1 and TRBJ1-2; 8 nucleotides agree with TRBD1. V gave up 0 bases and J gave up 3 bases; unmatched junction bases: 3. The germline CDR1 and CDR2 sequences are MNHNS and SASEGT. The CDR3 is 15 amino acids. CDR3 in amino acids: CASSEAPTGDYGYTF. CDR3 DNA: TGTGCCAGCAGTGAAGCCCCGACAGGGGACTATGGCTACACCTTC.

The chain uses TRBV19 and TRBJ1-2; the D gene is possibly TRBD1 (6 bases). The CDR3 sequence is 13 residues long. From germline, CDR1 is LNHDA and CDR2 SQIVND (reference sequence). Trimming left V 6 bases short and J 4 bases short, with 12 bases between. The CDR3 reads CASSWTASYGYTF. The DNA for the CDR3 is TGTGCCAGTAGCTGGACAGCTTCCTATGGCTACACCTTC.

The CDR3 DNA reads as TGTGCCAGCAGTGAACTAGGGGGGCCCGAGCAGCCCCAGCATTTT. This gives the protein CASSELGGPEQPQHF. The V gene is TRBV25-1, the J gene TRBJ1-5, with D possibly matching TRBD1 (6 bases). V was pared by 2 bases and J by 7 bases, with 15 bases between. This CDR3 is built from 15 residues. In germline, CDR1 is MGHDK, CDR2 SYGVNS.

The chain employs TRBV28 and TRBJ1-4; perhaps TRBD1 as D (6 bases). V was trimmed by 6 bases and J by 10 bases, leaving 24 bases between them. Per germline, CDR1 MDHEN and CDR2 SYDVKM. The CDR3 covers 16 residues. The DNA of the CDR3 is TGTGCCAGCAGACAACACGTCCAAGCATCACAGGGAAAACTGTTTTTT. Translation gives CASRQHVQASQGKLFF.

The chain uses TRBV6-5 and TRBJ2-7; D ambiguous. V was pared by 5 bases and J by 9 bases, with 11 bases between. The CDR3 extends over 11 amino acids. The germline gives CDR1 MNHEY, CDR2 SVGAGI. The CDR3 DNA follows: TGTGCCAGCAGTACATCTATGCGGCAGTACTTC. Translating it yields CASSTSMRQYF.

This chain connects TRBV5-3 to TRBJ2-7; possible D gene TRBD2, 6 bases. TRBV5-3 is placed among ORFs of uncertain function. With 4 bases removed from V and 5 bases from J, the gap between germline ends came to 19 bases. The CDR3 is 15 amino acids. DNA for the CDR3: TGTGCCAGAAGCGCCCTCATGCGGGGTTCCCACGAGCAGTACTTC. It encodes CARSALMRGSHEQYF.

V gene TRBV7-2 combines with J gene TRBJ1-2; the match to TRBD1 covers 10 bases. The J segment lost 7 bases and the V segment lost 5 bases, leaving 7 bases of the junction unmatched. Per germline, CDR1 SGHTA and CDR2 FQGNSA. The CDR3 is 14 amino acids. The CDR3 protein is CASSDGQGEGGYTF. The CDR3 coding sequence is TGTGCCAGCAGCGACGGACAGGGGGAAGGTGGCTACACCTTC.

This sequence joins TRBV10-3 and TRBJ2-7, with TRBD2 matching 9 bases. V shed 6 bases and J 2 bases; nucleotides not matched to a gene: 8. Germline values: CDR1 ENHRY, CDR2 SYGVKD. The CDR3 sequence is 15 residues long. In DNA, the CDR3 is TGTGCCATCAGCAAAGCGGGAGGCGGACCCTACGAGCAGTACTTC. This codes for CAISKAGGGPYEQYF.

This chain uses TRBV7-2 with TRBJ2-7; D remains unclear. The CDR3 has 13 residues. Trimming cost V 5 bases and J 2 bases, with 10 bases left between them. Germline V lookup: CDR1 SGHTA, CDR2 FQGNSA. CDR3 sequence reads: CASSEGPAYEQYF. The CDR3 nucleotides are TGTGCCAGCAGCGAAGGGCCAGCCTACGAGCAGTACTTC.

The V call is TRBV5-1, the J call TRBJ1-1; D gene uncertain. V shed 0 bases and J shed 5 bases, with 17 bases lying between them. The CDR3 covers 16 residues. Germline V gene lookup returns CDR1 SGHRS and CDR2 YFSETQ. The CDR3 nucleotides read TGCGCCAGCAGCTTGGGCTGGACCCTTGCAGGTACTGAAGCTTTCTTT. It yields the protein CASSLGWTLAGTEAFF.

The V gene is TRBV2, the J gene TRBJ2-7; the D is unclear. This CDR3 has 15 residues. V was clipped by 4 bases and J by 4 bases, with 17 bases between them. CDR1 is SNHLY, CDR2 FYNNEI, per germline. The CDR3 spells CASSAAVTLGYEQYF. CDR3 sequence (DNA): TGTGCCAGCAGTGCTGCGGTTACTCTAGGATACGAGCAGTACTTC.